These T cell receptor beta chains were read from a single sample in a study of T cell repertoires in cytomegalovirus infection. TCRdb re-called the reads through MiXCR, storing one row per CDR3 protein. The sample includes about 770,000 distinct CDR3 sequences, 25% to 30% of them seen just once. Their specific antigens are unknown. The sequences come from cultured CD8+ T cells from PBMCs, collected from culture after CMV antigen stimulation. The receptors were gathered from a human donor in good health (CMV status not recorded). Some clones in this sample may be carry-over from other donors' samples. The CDR3 runs from the conserved cysteine through the conserved F or W. D genes are given only for firm matches. Some rows have no size entry. The others give once, few or many, or a class for an expanded clone.

V,J,size,length,D,CDR3,DNA
TRBV11-2,TRBJ2-5,few,15,TRBD1,CASSSYRGYQETQYF,TGTGCCAGCAGCTCGTACAGGGGTTACCAAGAGACCCAGTACTTC
TRBV4-3,TRBJ1-5,few,17,NA,CASSQDRNSPHNQPQHF,TGCGCCAGCAGCCAAGATAGGAACAGCCCCCACAATCAGCCCCAGCATTTT
TRBV27,TRBJ2-6,NA,17,NA,CASSLTVTNSGANVLTF,TGTGCCAGCAGTCTAACAGTTACCAACTCTGGGGCCAACGTCCTGACTTTC
TRBV6-1,TRBJ1-5,NA,16,TRBD1,CASSEFGTASNQPQHF,TGTGCCAGCAGTGAGTTCGGGACAGCTAGCAATCAGCCCCAGCATTTT
TRBV19,TRBJ2-2,NA,17,TRBD1,CASSSRQGLQDTGELFF,TGTGCCAGTAGTTCCCGACAGGGTCTCCAGGACACCGGGGAGCTGTTTTTT
TRBV6-2/TRBV6-3,TRBJ1-1,few,14,NA,CASSYGRRGTEAFF,TGTGCCAGCAGTTATGGGAGGAGGGGGACTGAAGCTTTCTTT
TRBV7-2,TRBJ2-1,many,12,NA,CASSYTYNEQFF,TGTGCCAGCAGCTACACGTACAATGAGCAGTTCTTC
TRBV7-2,TRBJ2-7,many,13,NA,CASRPGPRYEQYF,TGTGCCAGCAGGCCGGGACCGCGCTACGAGCAGTACTTC
TRBV7-9,TRBJ1-5,many,15,NA,CASSRDAAIGQPQHF,TGTGCCAGCAGCCGGGACGCCGCTATTGGTCAGCCCCAGCATTTT
TRBV9,TRBJ2-2,few,13,NA,CASSVASTGELFF,TGTGCCAGCAGCGTAGCTAGTACCGGGGAGCTGTTTTTT
TRBV12-3/TRBV12-4,TRBJ2-1,NA,20,TRBD2,CASSFSLGLAGGPSYNEQFF,TGTGCCAGCAGTTTTTCCCTAGGACTAGCGGGGGGTCCCTCCTACAATGAGCAGTTCTTC
TRBV4-3,TRBJ2-5,NA,19,TRBD1,CASSQDEGQGPVYQETQYF,TGCGCCAGCAGCCAAGACGAGGGACAGGGGCCGGTGTACCAAGAGACCCAGTACTTC
TRBV7-6,TRBJ2-5,NA,14,NA,CASSFVREVETQYF,TGTGCCAGCAGCTTCGTCAGGGAGGTAGAGACCCAGTACTTC
TRBV19,TRBJ2-6,NA,15,NA,CASSIYSSGANVLTF,TGTGCCAGTAGTATATACAGCTCTGGGGCCAACGTCCTGACTTTC
TRBV10-3,TRBJ1-2,NA,12,NA,CATRQGSVGYTF,TGTGCCACCCGGCAGGGGTCGGTGGGCTACACCTTC
TRBV20-1,TRBJ2-7,NA,13,NA,CSAWAGGSYEQYF,TGCAGTGCTTGGGCCGGGGGATCCTACGAGCAGTACTTC
TRBV11-2,TRBJ2-1,few,12,NA,CASSFARNEQFF,TGTGCCAGCAGCTTCGCGCGGAATGAGCAGTTCTTC
TRBV7-6,TRBJ2-1,many,16,NA,CASSLVSSGYYNEQFF,TGTGCCAGCAGCTTAGTGTCCAGCGGATACTACAATGAGCAGTTCTTC
TRBV10-3,TRBJ2-1,NA,14,TRBD2,CAISSSGVGNEQFF,TGTGCCATCAGTTCTAGCGGGGTAGGGAATGAGCAGTTCTTC
TRBV20-1,TRBJ1-5,NA,13,NA,CSVSAGLDQPQHF,TGCAGTGTGTCGGCAGGGTTGGATCAGCCCCAGCATTTT
TRBV6-2/TRBV6-3,TRBJ2-3,few,14,NA,CASSPFVTADTQYF,TGTGCCAGCAGTCCCTTCGTAACGGCAGATACGCAGTATTTT
TRBV6-1,TRBJ1-1,NA,15,NA,CASSEEKFSITEAFF,TGTGCCAGCAGTGAAGAAAAGTTTTCAATCACTGAAGCTTTCTTT
TRBV11-2,TRBJ2-3,NA,12,NA,CASSASFVTQYF,TGTGCCAGCAGCGCGAGCTTTGTTACGCAGTATTTT
TRBV7-9,TRBJ2-5,few,11,NA,CASSPGEPRAF,TGTGCCAGCAGCCCCGGTGAGCCCAGGGCCTTC
TRBV4-3,TRBJ2-2,few,16,NA,CASSQDLKVKAGELFF,TGCGCCAGCAGCCAAGATCTAAAGGTGAAGGCCGGGGAGCTGTTTTTT
TRBV2,TRBJ2-4,NA,14,NA,CASRGRGAKNIQYF,TGTGCCAGCAGGGGGCGCGGGGCCAAAAACATTCAGTACTTC
TRBV4-3,TRBJ2-1,few,15,TRBD1,CASSQGGGTGDEQFF,TGCGCCAGCAGCCAAGGCGGCGGGACAGGGGATGAGCAGTTCTTC
TRBV7-8,TRBJ2-2,NA,18,NA,CASGWGHPTNTNTGELFF,TGTGCCAGCGGGTGGGGCCACCCAACTAACACGAACACCGGGGAGCTGTTTTTT
TRBV6-1,TRBJ1-1,few,14,NA,CASISRGANTEAFF,TGTGCCAGCATTAGCCGGGGCGCGAACACTGAAGCTTTCTTT
TRBV7-9,TRBJ1-2,few,16,NA,CASSLESGTLGDGYTF,TGTGCCAGCAGCCTCGAGTCCGGGACACTAGGAGATGGCTACACCTTC
TRBV5-1,TRBJ1-1,once,13,NA,CASSLVGREEAFF,TGCGCCAGCAGCTTGGTGGGTAGGGAAGAAGCTTTCTTT
TRBV27,TRBJ2-5,few,13,TRBD2,CASSRLAEETQYF,TGTGCCAGCAGTCGACTAGCGGAGGAGACCCAGTACTTC
TRBV12-3/TRBV12-4,TRBJ2-1,NA,14,NA,CASSFTGPRNEQFF,TGTGCCAGCAGTTTTACGGGCCCCCGCAATGAGCAGTTCTTC
TRBV6-1,TRBJ2-1,NA,14,TRBD1,CASRDRASYNEQFF,TGTGCCAGCAGGGACAGGGCCTCCTACAATGAGCAGTTCTTC
TRBV6-6,TRBJ2-1,few,15,TRBD2,CASIGLDHTYNEQFF,TGTGCCAGCATCGGACTAGATCACACCTACAATGAGCAGTTCTTC
TRBV7-9,TRBJ2-1,NA,13,NA,CASSARSAVGQFF,TGTGCCAGCAGCGCACGATCCGCCGTGGGGCAGTTCTTC
TRBV6-5,TRBJ1-2,few,13,NA,CASSLTRNYGYTF,TGTGCCAGCAGTTTGACACGTAACTATGGCTACACCTTC
TRBV6-1,TRBJ1-2,NA,13,TRBD1,CASRGDRGSGYTF,TGTGCCAGCAGAGGGGACAGGGGCTCTGGCTACACCTTC
TRBV24-1,TRBJ1-4,NA,15,NA,CATSDRTEGYEKLFF,TGTGCCACCAGTGATCGGACGGAGGGCTATGAAAAACTGTTTTTT
TRBV9,TRBJ2-1,NA,13,NA,CASSVRTGNEQFF,TGTGCCAGCAGCGTAAGGACTGGGAATGAGCAGTTCTTC
TRBV15,TRBJ2-3,many,15,TRBD2,CATSYRGGNTDTQYF,TGTGCCACCAGCTACCGCGGGGGAAACACAGATACGCAGTATTTT
TRBV19,TRBJ1-2,few,13,TRBD1,CASSAGTGAGYTF,TGTGCCAGTAGTGCAGGGACAGGAGCTGGCTACACCTTC
TRBV4-3,TRBJ2-6,NA,18,TRBD1,CASSQDWTGVSGANVLTF,TGCGCCAGCAGCCAAGATTGGACAGGGGTCTCTGGGGCCAACGTCCTGACTTTC
TRBV7-6,TRBJ2-3,many,14,NA,CASSPGGGTDTQYF,TGTGCCAGCAGCCCAGGGGGGGGCACAGATACGCAGTATTTT
TRBV27,TRBJ2-3,few,10,NA,CASTREAQYF,TGTGCCAGCACCCGGGAAGCGCAGTATTTT
TRBV6-2/TRBV6-3,TRBJ2-1,NA,13,NA,CASSYLQNNEQFF,TGTGCCAGCAGTTACCTTCAGAACAATGAGCAGTTCTTC
TRBV19,TRBJ2-1,NA,16,NA,CASSIGLVSSYNEQFF,TGTGCCAGTAGTATAGGGCTGGTTAGCTCCTACAATGAGCAGTTCTTC
TRBV4-2,TRBJ2-2,NA,16,NA,CASGPGLLGASGELFF,TGTGCCAGCGGACCGGGACTCCTCGGGGCCTCCGGGGAGCTGTTTTTT